This passage covers 3 T cell receptor beta chains from one sample sequenced in a study of T cells after yellow fever vaccination. TCRdb reprocessed the 5' RACE reads via MiXCR and lists one record per CDR3 protein. Of some 160,000 distinct CDR3 sequences in the sample, over 7% were seen once. The source was CD8+ T cells sorted from PBMCs, collected 45 days after the yellow fever booster vaccination. The receptors stem from a man aged 18 to 30 who received the YFV17D yellow fever vaccine.

This clonotype has just a few counts. The gene calls are TRBV12-5 and TRBJ1-5; D is possibly TRBD1 (5 bases). Germline values: CDR1 LGHNT, CDR2 FRNRAP. This CDR3 has 13 residues. With 7 bases removed from V and 7 bases from J, the gap between germline ends came to 14 bases. In DNA, the CDR3 is TGTGCTAGTGCCGGAGGGACTAGACAGCCCCAGCATTTT. This gives the protein CASAGGTRQPQHF.

This clonotype occurred a few times. The chain combines TRBV19 with TRBJ2-3; TRBD2 matches at 9 bases. The germline V gene encodes CDR1 LNHDA and CDR2 SQIVND (reference sequence). V lost 6 bases and J lost 5; bases outside the gene matches: 12. The CDR3 covers 16 residues. CDR3 sequence reads: CASSPVAGANRDTQYF. Here the CDR3 DNA reads TGTGCCAGTAGCCCTGTAGCGGGGGCCAACCGAGATACGCAGTATTTT.

This clonotype was recorded a few times. The genes are TRBV23-1 and TRBJ2-4; D remains ambiguous. TRBV23-1 is an open reading frame, and its role is uncertain. V was cut by 9 bases and J by 0 bases, with 15 bases left in between. This CDR3 has 15 residues. This CDR3 is CASSSPGLAKNIQYF. The CDR3 coding sequence is TGCGCCAGTTCGAGTCCGGGCTTAGCCAAAAACATTCAGTACTTC.